This paragraph reports one T cell receptor beta chain. The junction had 17 bases not matched to a gene; V was cut back by 5 bases and J by 5 bases. Per germline, CDR1 SGHVS and CDR2 FQNEAQ. The CDR3 spans 18 residues. The source of the sample is a study of blood T cell repertoires in COVID-19. Study details: From the United States, Italy and Spain came samples of acute and convalescent COVID-19. T cells, B-cell-depleted T cells, or PBMCs provided the cDNA or gDNA that served as material.

This table comes from immunoSEQ multiplex PCR, and its TCRdb copy is limited to in-frame clones, with some not included. The table has some 97,000 clones, around nine tenths seen once. The clonotype was recovered from a man aged 60 to 69 with acute or convalescent COVID-19. V is TRBV7-8 and J is TRBJ2-3; 9 positions agree with TRBD1. Material for sequencing was peripheral blood. DNA of the CDR3: TGTGCCAGCAGCCTAACTTCCTCCGGGACAGGGAAAAGAGATACGCAGTATTTT. Translated: CASSLTSSGTGKRDTQYF.